This TCR beta chain was obtained from a study of T cell changes during pregnancy in multiple sclerosis (dated by TCRdb to about 2019). For the wider study: In women with multiple sclerosis, the researchers looked at how the T cell repertoire shifted as pregnancy progressed.

Worth noting for this clone: There is no known antigen for this receptor. Per-base qualities were not stored, and no clone one base away is much larger.

The method behind the library was the immunoSEQ multiplex PCR assay. TCRdb obtained this table from immuneACCESS and retained in-frame rearrangements with V and J assigned. These tables miss some clones; where compared with another copy, unresolved V genes account for less than half of the shortfall, and the remainder is unexplained. This sample has tens of thousands of clones in its table, and about 90% of those were observed once. The leading ten clones occupy more than 1.1% of the sample. From cysteine to phenylalanine, the CDR3 is 14 amino acids long. Kept here is only the CDR3 DNA, which spans 42 bases and is read in frame from base 1. The germline V gene (reference sequence) yields SEHNR for CDR1 and FQNEAQ for CDR2. V is cut by 2 bases and J by 7 bases, and the space between the germline ends is 11 bases.

This sequence uses TRBV7-9 and TRBJ2-2; 6 matching bases give a weak D call of TRBD2. The sample consisted of peripheral blood, taken after pregnancy. This clonotype was sampled from a female donor with multiple sclerosis, enrolled in a pregnancy study. This receptor carries the CDR3 CASSLTGVGGELFF. In nucleotides, the sequence is TGTGCCAGCAGCTTAACGGGAGTCGGCGGGGAGCTGTTTTTT.